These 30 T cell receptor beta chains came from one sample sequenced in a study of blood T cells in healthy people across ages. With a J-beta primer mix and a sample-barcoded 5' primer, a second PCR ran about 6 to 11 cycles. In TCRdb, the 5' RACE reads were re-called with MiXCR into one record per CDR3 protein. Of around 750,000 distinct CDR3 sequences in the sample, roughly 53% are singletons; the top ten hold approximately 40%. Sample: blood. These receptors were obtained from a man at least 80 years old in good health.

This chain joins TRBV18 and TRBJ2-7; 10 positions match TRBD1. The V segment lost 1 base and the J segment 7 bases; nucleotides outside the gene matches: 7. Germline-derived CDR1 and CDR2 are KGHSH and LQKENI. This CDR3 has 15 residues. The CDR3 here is CASSPLDRGQGEQYF. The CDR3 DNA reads TGTGCCAGCTCACCACTCGACAGGGGGCAGGGAGAGCAGTACTTC.

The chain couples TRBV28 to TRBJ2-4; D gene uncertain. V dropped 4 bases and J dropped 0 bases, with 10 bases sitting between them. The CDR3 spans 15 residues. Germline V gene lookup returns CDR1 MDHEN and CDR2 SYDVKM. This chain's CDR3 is CASSSLALAKNIQYF. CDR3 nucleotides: TGTGCCAGCAGTTCACTGGCCCTAGCCAAAAACATTCAGTACTTC.

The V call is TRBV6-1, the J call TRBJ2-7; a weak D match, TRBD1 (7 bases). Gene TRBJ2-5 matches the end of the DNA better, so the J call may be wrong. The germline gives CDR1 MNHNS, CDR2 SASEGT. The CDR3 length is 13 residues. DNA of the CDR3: TGTGCCAGCATTCCAGGGGGGTTGGAGACCCAGTACTTC. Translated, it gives CASIPGGLETQYF.

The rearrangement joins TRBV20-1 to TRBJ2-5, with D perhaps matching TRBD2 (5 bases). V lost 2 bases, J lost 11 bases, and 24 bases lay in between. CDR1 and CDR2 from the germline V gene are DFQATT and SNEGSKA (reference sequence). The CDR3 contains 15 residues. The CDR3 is CSARSGTAVGEKQYF. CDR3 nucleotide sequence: TGCAGTGCTAGATCGGGAACAGCCGTCGGGGAAAAGCAGTACTTC.

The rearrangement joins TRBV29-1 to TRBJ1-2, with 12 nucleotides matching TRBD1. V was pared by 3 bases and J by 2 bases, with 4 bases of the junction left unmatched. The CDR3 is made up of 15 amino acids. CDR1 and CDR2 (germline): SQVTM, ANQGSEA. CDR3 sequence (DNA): TGCAGCGTTGACGGGGGACAGGGGGCCAACTATGGCTACACCTTC. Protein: CSVDGGQGANYGYTF. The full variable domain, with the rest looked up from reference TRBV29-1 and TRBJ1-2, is SAVISQKPSRDICQRGTSLTIQCQVDSQVTMMFWYRQQPGQSLTLIATANQGSEATYESGFVIDKFPISRPNLTFSTLTVSNMSPEDSSIYLCSVDGGQGANYGYTFGSGTRLTVV.

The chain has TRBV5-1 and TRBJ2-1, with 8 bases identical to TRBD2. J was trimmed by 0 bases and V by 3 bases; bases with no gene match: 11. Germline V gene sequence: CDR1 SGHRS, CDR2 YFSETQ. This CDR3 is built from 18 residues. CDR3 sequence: CASSSGLGSPSSYNEQFF. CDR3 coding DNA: TGCGCCAGCAGCTCGGGACTAGGATCGCCCAGCTCCTACAATGAGCAGTTCTTC.

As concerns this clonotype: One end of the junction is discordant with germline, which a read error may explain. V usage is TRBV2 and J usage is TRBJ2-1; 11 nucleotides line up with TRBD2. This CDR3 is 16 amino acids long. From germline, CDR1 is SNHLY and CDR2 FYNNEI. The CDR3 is CASTRALAGGRNEQLF. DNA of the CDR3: TGTGCCAGCACCAGAGCTCTAGCGGGAGGCAGAAATGAGCAGTTATTC.

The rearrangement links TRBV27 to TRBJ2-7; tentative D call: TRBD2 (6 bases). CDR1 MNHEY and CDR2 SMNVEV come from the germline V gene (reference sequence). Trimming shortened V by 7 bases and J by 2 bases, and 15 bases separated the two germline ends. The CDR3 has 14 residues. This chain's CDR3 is CASISRENPYEQYF. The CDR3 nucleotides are TGTGCCAGCATATCCCGGGAGAATCCCTACGAGCAGTACTTC.

The CDR3 DNA reads TGTGCCACCAGCAGAGATTTTATAAGGAACTATGGCTACACCTTC. It is translated as CATSRDFIRNYGYTF. The rearrangement uses TRBV15 and TRBJ1-2, with D unresolved. V was trimmed by 0 bases and J by 2 bases, leaving 10 bases between them. Germline V gene sequence: CDR1 LNHNV, CDR2 YYDKDF (reference sequence). The CDR3 runs to 15 residues.

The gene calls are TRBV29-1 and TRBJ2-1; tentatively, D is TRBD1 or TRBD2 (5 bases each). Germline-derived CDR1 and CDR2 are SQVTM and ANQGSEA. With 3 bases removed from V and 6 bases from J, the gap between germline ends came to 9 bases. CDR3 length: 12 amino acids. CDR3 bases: TGCAGCGTTGAGGGGACCACCAATGAGCAGTTCTTC. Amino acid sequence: CSVEGTTNEQFF.

The CDR3 coding sequence is TGTGCCAGCAGTTTCCTCGGGACAGAAGGTGAAAAACTGTTTTTT. Translated: CASSFLGTEGEKLFF. The chain carries TRBV25-1 and TRBJ1-4, with TRBD1 identical over 7 bases. Per the germline V gene, CDR1 is MGHDK and CDR2 is SYGVNS. V shed 5 bases, J shed 7 bases, and the junction held 10 bases outside the gene matches. CDR3 length: 15 amino acids.

CDR3 coding DNA: TGTGCCAGTAGTATGTCTCGGACTGCCAATGAGCAGTTCTTC. Translated: CASSMSRTANEQFF. This sequence joins TRBV19 and TRBJ2-1, with a tentative D call TRBD2 (5 bases). V was pared by 3 bases and J by 6 bases, with 12 bases between. This CDR3 comprises 14 residues. Looked up from germline, CDR1 is LNHDA and CDR2 is SQIVND (reference sequence).

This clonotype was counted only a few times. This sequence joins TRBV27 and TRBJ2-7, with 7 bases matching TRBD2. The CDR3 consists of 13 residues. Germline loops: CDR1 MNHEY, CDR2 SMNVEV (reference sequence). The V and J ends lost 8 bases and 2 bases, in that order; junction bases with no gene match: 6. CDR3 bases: TGTGCCAGCTCCGGGCTAGCGGCCTACGAGCAGTACTTC. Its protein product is CASSGLAAYEQYF.

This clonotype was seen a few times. In DNA form, the CDR3 reads TGTGCCAGCAGCGTTACAGGGGGCGAAAGTGGCTACACCTTC. This codes for CASSVTGGESGYTF. The chain carries TRBV7-9 and TRBJ1-2, with 9 bases matching TRBD1. The CDR3 consists of 14 residues. CDR1 is SEHNR, CDR2 FQNEAQ, per germline (reference sequence). V was clipped by 5 bases and J by 7 bases; unmatched bases: 8. Variable domain in full (rest from reference TRBV7-9 and TRBJ1-2): DTGVSQNPRHKITKRGQNVTFRCDPISEHNRLYWYRQTLGQGPEFLTYFQNEAQLEKSRLLSDRFSAERPKGSFSTLEIQRTEQGDSAMYLCASSVTGGESGYTFGSGTRLTVV.

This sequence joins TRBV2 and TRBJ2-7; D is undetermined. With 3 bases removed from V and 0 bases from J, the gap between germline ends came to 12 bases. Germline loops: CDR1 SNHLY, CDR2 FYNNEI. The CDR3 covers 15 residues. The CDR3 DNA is TGTGCCAGCAGTGATAGTCAGGCGAGCTCCTACGAGCAGTACTTC. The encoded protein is CASSDSQASSYEQYF.

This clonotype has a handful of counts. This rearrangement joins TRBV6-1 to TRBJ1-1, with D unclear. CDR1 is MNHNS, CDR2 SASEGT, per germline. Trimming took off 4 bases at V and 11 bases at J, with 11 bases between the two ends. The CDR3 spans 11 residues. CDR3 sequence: CASSATQWAFF. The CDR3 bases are TGTGCCAGCAGTGCCACCCAATGGGCTTTCTTT.

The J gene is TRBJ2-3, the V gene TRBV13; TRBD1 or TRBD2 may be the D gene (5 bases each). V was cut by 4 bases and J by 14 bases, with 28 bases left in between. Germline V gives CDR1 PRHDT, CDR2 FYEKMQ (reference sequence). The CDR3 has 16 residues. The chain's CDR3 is CASSWDAGGEGRYAYF. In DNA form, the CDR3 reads TGTGCCAGCAGCTGGGACGCGGGTGGGGAAGGCAGATACGCGTATTTT.

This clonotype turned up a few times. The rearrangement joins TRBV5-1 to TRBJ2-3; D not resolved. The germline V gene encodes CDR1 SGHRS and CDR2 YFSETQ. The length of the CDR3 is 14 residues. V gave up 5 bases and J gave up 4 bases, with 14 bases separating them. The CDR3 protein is CASSLSGPPDTQYF. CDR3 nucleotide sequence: TGCGCCAGCAGTTTGTCCGGGCCCCCAGATACGCAGTATTTT.

Here the CDR3 DNA reads TGTGCCAGCAGTGAACCTGACAACTACGAGCAGTACTTC. Protein sequence: CASSEPDNYEQYF. This chain connects TRBV25-1 to TRBJ2-7; D is unclear. The CDR3 is 13 amino acids. V lost 2 bases and J lost 3, with 8 bases in between. CDR1 MGHDK and CDR2 SYGVNS come from the germline V gene.

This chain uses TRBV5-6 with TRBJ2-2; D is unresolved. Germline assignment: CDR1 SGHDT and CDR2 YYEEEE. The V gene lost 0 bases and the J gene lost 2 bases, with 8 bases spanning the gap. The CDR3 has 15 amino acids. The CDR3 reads CASSLGAQNTGELFF. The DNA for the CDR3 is TGTGCCAGCAGCTTGGGGGCACAAAACACCGGGGAGCTGTTTTTT.

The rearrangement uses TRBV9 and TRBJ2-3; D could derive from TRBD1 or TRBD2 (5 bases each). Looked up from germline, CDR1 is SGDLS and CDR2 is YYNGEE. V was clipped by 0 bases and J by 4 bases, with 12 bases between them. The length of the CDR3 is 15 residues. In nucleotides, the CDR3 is TGTGCCAGCAGCGTAGGGGGGAACGCTGCAGATACGCAGTATTTT. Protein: CASSVGGNAADTQYF.

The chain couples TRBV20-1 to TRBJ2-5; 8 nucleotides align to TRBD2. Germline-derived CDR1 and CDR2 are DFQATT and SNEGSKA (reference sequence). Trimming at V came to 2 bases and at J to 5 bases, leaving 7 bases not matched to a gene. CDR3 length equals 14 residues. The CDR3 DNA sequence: TGCAGTGCTAGACAACCGGGAGGGGGGGAGACCCAGTACTTC. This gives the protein CSARQPGGGETQYF.

The CDR3 protein is CASRPGTADNSPLHF. The CDR3 bases are TGTGCCAGCAGACCCGGGACAGCAGATAATTCACCCCTCCACTTT. This sequence joins TRBV13 and TRBJ1-6; TRBD1 aligns across 7 bases. This CDR3 has 15 residues. Trimming cost V 6 bases and J 5 bases; bases outside gene matches: 7. Germline V gives CDR1 PRHDT, CDR2 FYEKMQ (reference sequence). Full variable domain (rest looked up from reference TRBV13 and TRBJ1-6): AAGVIQSPRHLIKEKRETATLKCYPIPRHDTVYWYQQGPGQDPQFLISFYEKMQSDKGSIPDRFSAQQFSDYHSELNMSSLELGDSALYFCASRPGTADNSPLHFGNGTRLTVT.

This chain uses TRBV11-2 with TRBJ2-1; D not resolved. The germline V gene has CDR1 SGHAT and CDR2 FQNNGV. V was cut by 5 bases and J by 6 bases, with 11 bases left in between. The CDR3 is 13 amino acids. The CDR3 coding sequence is TGTGCCAGCAGCGCGTCTTGGATCAATGAGCAGTTCTTC. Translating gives CASSASWINEQFF.

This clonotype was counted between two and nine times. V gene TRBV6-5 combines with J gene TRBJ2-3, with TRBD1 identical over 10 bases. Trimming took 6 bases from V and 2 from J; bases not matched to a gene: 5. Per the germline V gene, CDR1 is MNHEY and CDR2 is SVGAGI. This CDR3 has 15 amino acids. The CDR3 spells CASRGQGIFTDTQYF. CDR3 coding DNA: TGTGCCAGCAGGGGACAGGGGATCTTCACAGATACGCAGTATTTT.

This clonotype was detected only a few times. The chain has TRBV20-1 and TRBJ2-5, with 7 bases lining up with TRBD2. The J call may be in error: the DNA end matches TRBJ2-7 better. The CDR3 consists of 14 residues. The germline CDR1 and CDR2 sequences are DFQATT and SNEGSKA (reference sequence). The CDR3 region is CSARDTSVRNEQYF. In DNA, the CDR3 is TGCAGTGCTAGAGATACTAGCGTAAGGAACGAGCAGTACTTC.

This CDR3 is CASSRGTGDNQPQHF. CDR3 nucleotide sequence: TGTGCCAGCAGCCGCGGGACAGGGGACAATCAGCCCCAGCATTTT. The chain is built from TRBV7-9 and TRBJ1-5, with TRBD1 matching over 10 bases. The ends lost 5 bases at V and 3 bases at J; junction bases unmatched: 4. This CDR3 contains 15 residues. Germline V gene lookup returns CDR1 SEHNR and CDR2 FQNEAQ (reference sequence).

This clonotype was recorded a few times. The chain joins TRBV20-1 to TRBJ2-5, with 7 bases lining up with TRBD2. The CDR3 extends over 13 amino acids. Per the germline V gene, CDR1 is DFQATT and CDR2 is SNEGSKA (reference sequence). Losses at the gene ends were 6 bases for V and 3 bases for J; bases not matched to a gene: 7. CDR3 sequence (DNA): TGCAGTGCCCGAGCGGGGTGGGAAGAGACCCAGTACTTC. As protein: CSARAGWEETQYF.

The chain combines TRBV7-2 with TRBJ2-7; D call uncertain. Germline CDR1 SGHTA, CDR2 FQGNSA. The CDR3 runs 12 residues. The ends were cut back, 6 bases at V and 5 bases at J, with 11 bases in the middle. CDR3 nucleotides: TGTGCCAGCAGTCCAAGGACCCACGAGCAGTACTTC. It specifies CASSPRTHEQYF. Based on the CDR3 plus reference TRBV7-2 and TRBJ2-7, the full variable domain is GAGVSQSPSNKVTEKGKDVELRCDPISGHTALYWYRQSLGQGLEFLIYFQGNSAPDKSGLPSDRFSAERTGGSVSTLTIQRTQQEDSAVYLCASSPRTHEQYFGPGTRLTVT.

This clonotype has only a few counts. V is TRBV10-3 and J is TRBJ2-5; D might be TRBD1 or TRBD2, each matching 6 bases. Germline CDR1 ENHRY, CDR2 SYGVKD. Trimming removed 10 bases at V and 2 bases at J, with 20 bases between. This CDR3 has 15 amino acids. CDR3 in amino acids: CATLGLEGTQETQYF. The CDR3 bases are TGTGCCACGTTGGGACTTGAGGGGACACAAGAGACCCAGTACTTC.